The next 32 T cell receptor beta chains were all read from a single sample in a study of blood T cell repertoires in COVID-19. Sequencing used immunoSEQ multiplex PCR; TCRdb keeps in-frame clones, though not all of them. Here the sample spans about 210,000 clones, approximately 81% being singletons. Specimen: peripheral blood. The receptor set was obtained from a woman older than 75 with acute or convalescent COVID-19.

The chain uses TRBV2 and TRBJ2-2; TRBD2 agrees at 15 bases. Germline V gives CDR1 SNHLY, CDR2 FYNNEI. The CDR3 length is 16 residues. Losses at the gene ends were 7 bases for V and 6 bases for J; bases not matched to a gene: 6. The CDR3 region has the DNA TGTGCCAGCAATGGGGGACTAGCGGGAGGAGCCGGGGAGCTGTTTTTT. This translates into CASNGGLAGGAGELFF.

This clone has just one count. This sequence joins TRBV4-3 and TRBJ2-7; TRBD1 might be the D (6 bases). There are 14 residues in the CDR3. Trimming removed 3 bases from V and 6 bases from J, with 15 bases in between. Germline loops: CDR1 LGHNA, CDR2 YSLEER. CDR3 loop: CASSHATGVGEQYF. The CDR3 DNA reads as TGCGCCAGCAGCCACGCGACAGGAGTAGGCGAGCAGTACTTC.

This clone was found once. This rearrangement joins TRBV10-2 to TRBJ1-3; 8 bases match TRBD1. The germline V gene has CDR1 WSHSY and CDR2 SAAADI. With V trimmed by 5 bases and J by 4 bases, 10 bases remained unmatched. CDR3 length: 16 residues. CDR3 loop: CASSSEGQGWGNTIYF. CDR3 nucleotides: TGCGCCAGCAGTTCCGAAGGACAGGGCTGGGGAAACACCATATATTTT.

Only a few counts were recorded for this clone. V gene TRBV6-2 or TRBV6-3 combines with J gene TRBJ2-1; D is unresolved. The CDR3 spans 12 residues. Germline CDR1 MNHEY, CDR2 SVGEGT. Trimming pared 3 bases from V and 8 bases from J, leaving 8 bases between. CDR3 residues: CASSYDIYEQFF. The CDR3, as DNA: TGTGCCAGCAGTTATGACATATATGAGCAGTTCTTC.

The genes are TRBV2 and TRBJ1-6, with 8 bases lining up with TRBD1. CDR1 and CDR2 (germline): SNHLY, FYNNEI. The J segment lost 10 bases and the V segment lost 6 bases, leaving 8 bases of the junction unmatched. CDR3 size: 14 residues. CDR3 residues: CASRVGQGGSPLHF. The CDR3 nucleotides read TGTGCCAGCAGAGTAGGACAGGGCGGGTCACCCCTCCACTTT.

V and J are TRBV21-1 and TRBJ1-2; the table gives TRBD1 as D, unverified against the DNA. TRBV21-1 has pseudogene status. The CDR3 is made up of 17 amino acids. The CDR3 loop reads CASSKEACRVRGLSYTF. DNA for the CDR3: TGTGCCAGCAGCAAAGAGGCATGTCGTGTCAGGGGGTTGAGCTACACCTTC.

This sequence joins TRBV6-5 and TRBJ1-2; D remains unclear. The germline V gene encodes CDR1 MNHEY and CDR2 SVGAGI. The V end lost 6 bases, the J end lost 4 bases, and 9 bases lay between the germline ends. This CDR3 is built from 12 residues. The CDR3 spells CASSRETYGYTF. CDR3 DNA sequence: TGTGCCAGCAGCCGGGAAACCTATGGCTACACCTTC.

The V and J genes are TRBV12-3 or TRBV12-4 and TRBJ2-5; tentatively, D is TRBD1 (6 bases). The CDR3 is 13 residues long. V lost 5 bases, J lost 3 bases, and 10 bases lay in between. CDR3: CASSADRKETQYF. The CDR3 region has the DNA TGTGCCAGCAGTGCCGACAGGAAAGAGACCCAGTACTTC.

The V gene is TRBV6-5, the J gene TRBJ1-1, with TRBD1 as a possible D gene (5 bases). In germline, CDR1 is MNHEY, CDR2 SVGAGI. Trimming removed 0 bases from V and 1 base from J, with 9 bases in between. The CDR3 spans 15 residues. The CDR3 nucleotides read TGTGCCAGCAGTTACTCTCGACAGTCGAACACTGAAGCTTTCTTT. Its protein product is CASSYSRQSNTEAFF.

V is TRBV27 and J is TRBJ2-1; possibly TRBD1 for D (6 bases). The CDR3 totals 12 residues. Per germline, CDR1 MNHEY and CDR2 SMNVEV (reference sequence). V lost 6 bases, J lost 13 bases, and 16 bases lay in between. As DNA, the CDR3 is TGTGCCAGCAGAAAAACAGGGAGCACACAGTTCTTC. Its translation: CASRKTGSTQFF.

V gene TRBV10-2 combines with J gene TRBJ1-1; tentatively, D is TRBD1 (6 bases). Deletions cut 4 bases from V and 7 bases from J, with 10 bases between. The CDR3 spans 12 residues. Per the germline V gene, CDR1 is WSHSY and CDR2 is SAAADI. The CDR3 loop reads CASSGGPGEAFF. CDR3 coding DNA: TGCGCCAGCAGTGGGGGGCCGGGTGAAGCTTTCTTT.

V and J are TRBV6-2 or TRBV6-3 and TRBJ2-1; 8 bases are a match to TRBD2. The CDR3 length is 16 residues. V was clipped by 5 bases and J by 3 bases; unmatched bases: 9. Germline V gene sequence: CDR1 MNHEY, CDR2 SVGEGT. Here the CDR3 reads CASSPLREALYNEQFF. CDR3 DNA: TGTGCCAGCAGTCCGCTGCGGGAGGCCCTCTACAATGAGCAGTTCTTC.

The rearrangement joins TRBV6-5 to TRBJ2-5; TRBD1 might be the D (6 bases). The CDR3 sequence is 15 residues long. V lost 0 bases and J lost 5, with 13 bases in between. CDR1 and CDR2 (germline): MNHEY, SVGAGI. CDR3 region: CASSYSQGSGETQYF. CDR3 coding DNA: TGTGCCAGCAGTTACTCACAGGGTTCGGGGGAGACCCAGTACTTC.

The V gene is TRBV5-1, the J gene TRBJ2-4; TRBD1 is a possible D gene (6 bases). This CDR3 comprises 14 residues. Germline CDR1 and CDR2: SGHRS and YFSETQ. Trimming took off 1 base at V and 8 bases at J, with 13 bases between the two ends. The CDR3 DNA is TGCGCCAGCAGCTTGAATGCAGGGGCCTACATTCAGTACTTC. Translation: CASSLNAGAYIQYF.

This sequence joins TRBV7-2 and TRBJ2-1; maybe TRBD2 (6 bases). Trimming pared 5 bases from V and 9 bases from J, leaving 20 bases between. Looked up from germline, CDR1 is SGHTA and CDR2 is FQGNSA. There are 15 residues in the CDR3. The CDR3 DNA reads as TGTGCCAGCAGCACCGGGACTTACCGAGGCGGTGAGCAGTTCTTC. Translation gives CASSTGTYRGGEQFF. The full variable domain, rest sourced from reference TRBV7-2 and TRBJ2-1, is GAGVSQSPSNKVTEKGKDVELRCDPISGHTALYWYRQSLGQGLEFLIYFQGNSAPDKSGLPSDRFSAERTGGSVSTLTIQRTQQEDSAVYLCASSTGTYRGGEQFFGPGTRLTVL.

Notes on this clone: An end of the junction differs from the germline gene, which may be a read error. The V call is TRBV7-2, the J call TRBJ2-7; TRBD1 is a possible D gene (5 bases). The CDR3 is made up of 15 amino acids. Per the germline V gene, CDR1 is SGHTA and CDR2 is FQGNSA. CDR3 sequence: CASRLGHLSSYEQYF. The CDR3 DNA sequence: TGTGCCAGCAGATTAGGACACTTGAGCTCCTACGAGCAGTACTTC.

The chain recombines TRBV28 with TRBJ1-6, with a weak D call TRBD1 (6 bases). The CDR3 runs 14 residues. V was cut by 7 bases and J by 7 bases, with 14 bases left in between. In germline, CDR1 is MDHEN, CDR2 SYDVKM. The CDR3 DNA follows: TGTGCCAGCATCCGGTACAGGGACAATTCACCCCTCCACTTT. This encodes CASIRYRDNSPLHF. The full variable domain, its missing parts supplied by reference TRBV28 and TRBJ1-6, is DVKVTQSSRYLVKRTGEKVFLECVQDMDHENMFWYRQDPGLGLRLIYFSYDVKMKEKGDIPEGYSVSREKKERFSLILESASTNQTSMYLCASIRYRDNSPLHFGNGTRLTVT.

This rearrangement joins TRBV18 to TRBJ2-1; TRBD1 matches at 10 bases. This CDR3 region has 15 residues. V lost 3 bases, J lost 9 bases, and 8 bases stayed unmatched. The germline V gene encodes CDR1 KGHSH and CDR2 LQKENI. CDR3 region: CASSPPGQGRGEQFF. For the CDR3, the DNA is TGTGCCAGCTCACCCCCGGGACAGGGGAGAGGTGAGCAGTTCTTC.

This chain links TRBV27 with TRBJ1-2, with D possibly TRBD1 on 5 matching bases. The germline V gene has CDR1 MNHEY and CDR2 SMNVEV (reference sequence). The CDR3 has 15 residues. Trimming cost V 4 bases and J 6 bases, with 18 bases left between them. The chain's CDR3 is CASSSPGLGRDGYTF. In DNA form, the CDR3 reads TGTGCCAGCAGTTCTCCGGGACTTGGGAGGGATGGCTACACCTTC.

The chain recombines TRBV5-5 with TRBJ2-3; TRBD2 matches at 7 bases. This CDR3 has 20 amino acids. In germline, CDR1 is SGHKS, CDR2 YYEKEE (reference sequence). The V segment lost 1 base and the J segment 3 bases; nucleotides outside the gene matches: 20. CDR3 region: CASSLTIGQMGGQLTDTQYF. As DNA, the CDR3 is TGTGCCAGCAGCTTGACGATCGGTCAAATGGGAGGGCAATTAACAGATACGCAGTATTTT. Based on the CDR3 plus reference TRBV5-5 and TRBJ2-3, the full variable domain is DAGVTQSPTHLIKTRGQQVTLRCSPISGHKSVSWYQQVLGQGPQFIFQYYEKEERGRGNFPDRFSARQFPNYSSELNVNALLLGDSALYLCASSLTIGQMGGQLTDTQYFGPGTRLTVL.

V gene TRBV5-3 combines with J gene TRBJ1-5, with a tentative D call TRBD1 (5 bases). TRBV5-3 is labeled an ORF, and its function is uncertain. This CDR3 region has 14 residues. V shed 5 bases and J shed 3 bases, with 12 bases lying between them. The CDR3 region is CARRYKDINQPQHF. CDR3 DNA: TGTGCCAGAAGATACAAGGACATCAATCAGCCCCAGCATTTT.

V and J are TRBV2 and TRBJ2-5; 7 nucleotides agree with TRBD1. Germline CDR1 SNHLY, CDR2 FYNNEI. The CDR3 sequence is 13 residues long. V lost 7 bases, J lost 5 bases, and 7 bases stayed unmatched. The CDR3 region is CASNRGFMETQYF. CDR3 DNA sequence: TGTGCCAGCAACAGGGGTTTTATGGAGACCCAGTACTTC.

This chain connects TRBV19 to TRBJ2-4, with 14 bases that match TRBD2. The V gene's germline CDR1 is LNHDA and CDR2 SQIVND (reference sequence). This CDR3 comprises 18 residues. Trimming cost V 5 bases and J 0 bases; bases outside gene matches: 6. DNA of the CDR3: TGTGCCAGTAGTCTCACGGGACTAGCGGGAGAAGCCAAAAACATTCAGTACTTC. Its translation is CASSLTGLAGEAKNIQYF.

The J gene is TRBJ2-3, the V gene TRBV7-8; 7 bases agree with TRBD2. The V and J ends lost 2 bases and 2 bases, in that order; junction bases with no gene match: 4. CDR3 length: 15 residues. Germline V gene lookup returns CDR1 SGHVS and CDR2 FQNEAQ. CDR3 bases: TGTGCCAGCAGCTTACCGCTAGCGGCCACAGATACGCAGTATTTT. Translated, it gives CASSLPLAATDTQYF. The full variable domain, completed using reference TRBV7-8 and TRBJ2-3, is GAGVSQSPRYKVAKRGQDVALRCDPISGHVSLFWYQQALGQGPEFLTYFQNEAQLDKSGLPSDRFFAERPEGSVSTLKIQRTQQEDSAVYLCASSLPLAATDTQYFGPGTRLTVL.

This clone was picked up one time. The chain employs TRBV29-1 and TRBJ2-7; tentative D call: TRBD2 (6 bases). V was cut by 7 bases and J by 3 bases, with 13 bases left in between. Germline lookup yields CDR1 SQVTM and CDR2 ANQGSEA. The CDR3 runs 12 residues. CDR3 sequence reads: CSARSGSYEQYF. The CDR3 DNA is TGCAGCGCCCGCTCCGGGAGCTACGAGCAGTACTTC.

The CDR3 loop is CASSYTAGTAYEQYF. The CDR3 DNA is TGTGCCAGCAGTTACACGGCCGGGACAGCTTACGAGCAGTACTTC. J is TRBJ2-7 and V is TRBV6-6; 7 positions agree with TRBD1. Germline V gene sequence: CDR1 MNHNY, CDR2 SVGAGI (reference sequence). This CDR3 contains 15 residues. The V gene end was trimmed by 2 bases and the J gene end by 4 bases; junction bases not matched to a gene: 8.

This clone was observed a few times. The chain links TRBV6-6 to TRBJ1-1, with 7 bases fitting TRBD1. The germline gives CDR1 MNHNY, CDR2 SVGAGI (reference sequence). Trimming at V came to 0 bases and at J to 4 bases, leaving 5 bases not matched to a gene. The CDR3 has 15 residues. The CDR3 reads CASSYSTGLGTEAFF. The DNA of the CDR3 is TGTGCCAGCAGTTACTCGACAGGGTTGGGCACTGAAGCTTTCTTT.

The V gene is TRBV12-2, the J gene TRBJ2-4; the table names TRBD2, a call not compared with the DNA. TRBV12-2 is a recognized pseudogene. CDR3 length equals 16 residues. The CDR3, as DNA: TGTGCAAGTCGCTCCGGGTCGCGAGTAGCCAAAAACATTCAGTACTTC. Its translation is CASRSGSRVAKNIQYF.

The V and J genes are TRBV5-1 and TRBJ1-1, with TRBD1 matching over 9 bases. V lost 0 bases, J lost 1 base, and 4 bases stayed unmatched. Looked up from germline, CDR1 is SGHRS and CDR2 is YFSETQ. The CDR3 is 16 residues long. CDR3 in amino acids: CASSLGPQGANTEAFF. CDR3 nucleotides: TGCGCCAGCAGCTTGGGGCCACAGGGGGCGAACACTGAAGCTTTCTTT.

The chain links TRBV28 to TRBJ2-7; TRBD2 matches 7 bases. This CDR3 has 15 residues. After removal of 2 bases from V and 2 bases from J, the junction contained 6 bases not matched to a gene. Looked up from germline, CDR1 is MDHEN and CDR2 is SYDVKM. As DNA, the CDR3 is TGTGCCAGCAGTTTAACAGCGGGGCGTACCTACGAGCAGTACTTC. This codes for CASSLTAGRTYEQYF.

This clone was counted between two and nine times. The V gene is TRBV30, the J gene TRBJ2-1; 14 bases align to TRBD2. The CDR3 consists of 15 residues. V shed 1 base and J 9 bases; nucleotides not matched to a gene: 5. The germline gives CDR1 GTSNPN, CDR2 SVGIG (reference sequence). CDR3: CAWSGWGLAGAEQFF. The CDR3 DNA is TGTGCCTGGAGTGGCTGGGGACTAGCGGGAGCTGAGCAGTTCTTC.

The rearrangement links TRBV11-2 to TRBJ2-1, with a possible D match to TRBD1 (5 bases). The V gene's germline CDR1 is SGHAT and CDR2 FQNNGV. V was pared by 2 bases and J by 6 bases, with 11 bases between. The CDR3 sequence is 14 residues long. The CDR3 DNA follows: TGTGCCAGCAGCTTACGGGCAGGGCGCAATGAGCAGTTCTTC. It translates to CASSLRAGRNEQFF.